This TCR beta chain emerged from a study of T cells in Graves' hyperthyroidism and ophthalmopathy. Study context: Any treatment followed the collection of peripheral blood at initial diagnosis. Study conclusions and caveats: A 13 V-J model separated ophthalmopathy from stable hyperthyroidism.

V gave up 5 bases and J gave up 4 bases; unmatched junction bases: 7. Germline CDR1 SGHTA, CDR2 FQGNSA. This CDR3 contains 15 residues. The authors deemed Graves' hyperthyroidism stable absent ophthalmopathy progression within 18 months. Those patients with uncontrolled infection, other autoimmune disease, pregnancy or lactation were excluded. Template material for amplifying TCR beta CDR3 regions consisted of RNA transcripts. TCR CDR3 regions were first amplified by RT-PCR with HTBI primers. TCRdb fed the multiplex PCR reads into MiXCR, producing one record per CDR3 protein. The repertoire has over 450,000 distinct CDR3 sequences, around an eighth of them found once; the top ten carry around a sixth. On this clonotype itself: Its cognate antigen is unknown.

The sequence came from a woman aged 18 to 35 with Graves' hyperthyroidism. Material: blood. The chain recombines TRBV7-2 with TRBJ2-7; 11 bases are a match to TRBD2. CDR3 region: CASSSTSGSRYEQYF. The CDR3 DNA follows: TGTGCCAGCAGCAGTACTAGCGGGAGTCGGTACGAGCAGTACTTC.